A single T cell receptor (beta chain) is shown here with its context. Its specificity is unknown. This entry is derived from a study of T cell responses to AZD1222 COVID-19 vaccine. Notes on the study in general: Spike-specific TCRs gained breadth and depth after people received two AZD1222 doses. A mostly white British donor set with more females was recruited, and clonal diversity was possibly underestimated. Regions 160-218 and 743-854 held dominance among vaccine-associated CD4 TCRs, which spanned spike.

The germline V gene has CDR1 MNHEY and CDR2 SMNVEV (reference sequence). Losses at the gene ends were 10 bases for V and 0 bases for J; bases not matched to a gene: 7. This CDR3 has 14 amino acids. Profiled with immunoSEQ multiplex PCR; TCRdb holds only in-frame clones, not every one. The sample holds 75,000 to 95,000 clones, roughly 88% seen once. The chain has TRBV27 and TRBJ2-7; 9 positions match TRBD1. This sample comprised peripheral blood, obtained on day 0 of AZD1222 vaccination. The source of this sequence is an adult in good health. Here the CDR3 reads CATRGGQGSYEQYF. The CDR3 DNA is TGTGCCACCAGAGGGGGACAGGGCTCCTACGAGCAGTACTTC.